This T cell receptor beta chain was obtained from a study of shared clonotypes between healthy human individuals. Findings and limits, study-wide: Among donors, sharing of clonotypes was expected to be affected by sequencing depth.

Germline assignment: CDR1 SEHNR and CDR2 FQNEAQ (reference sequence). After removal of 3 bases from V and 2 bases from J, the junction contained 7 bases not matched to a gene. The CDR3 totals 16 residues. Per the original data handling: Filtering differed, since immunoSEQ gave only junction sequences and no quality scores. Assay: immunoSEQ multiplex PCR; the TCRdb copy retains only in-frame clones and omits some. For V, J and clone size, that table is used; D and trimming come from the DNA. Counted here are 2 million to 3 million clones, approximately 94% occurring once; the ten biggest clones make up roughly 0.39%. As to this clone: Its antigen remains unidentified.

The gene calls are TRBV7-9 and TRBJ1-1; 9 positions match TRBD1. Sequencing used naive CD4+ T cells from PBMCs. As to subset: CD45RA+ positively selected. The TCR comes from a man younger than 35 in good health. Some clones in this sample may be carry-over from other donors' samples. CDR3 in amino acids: CASSLDQGQGNTEAFF. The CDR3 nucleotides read TGTGCCAGCAGCTTGGACCAGGGACAGGGTAACACTGAAGCTTTCTTT. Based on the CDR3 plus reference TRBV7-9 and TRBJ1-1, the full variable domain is DTGVSQNPRHKITKRGQNVTFRCDPISEHNRLYWYRQTLGQGPEFLTYFQNEAQLEKSRLLSDRFSAERPKGSFSTLEIQRTEQGDSAMYLCASSLDQGQGNTEAFFGQGTRLTVV.